Below, one TCR beta chain is given with its context. Its antigen is unidentified. The V gene's germline CDR1 is SGDLS and CDR2 YYNGEE. V shed 4 bases and J 0 bases; nucleotides not matched to a gene: 3. CDR3 length: 16 residues. These data originate in a study of blood T cells in healthy people across ages. About the study: Template-switching capture recovered about one barcoded beta molecule per two T cells.

Findings and caveats of the study: Per million T cells, TCR beta diversity dropped about linearly as age rose.

The second PCR ran about 6 to 11 cycles with a sample-barcoded 5' primer and J-beta primers. Unique molecular identifiers of 12 random nucleotides labeled each cDNA. Any given sample supplied a minimum of 3 million CDR3-containing paired-end reads. TCRdb fed the 5' RACE reads into MiXCR, producing one record per CDR3 protein. The sample carries hundreds of thousands of distinct CDR3 sequences, roughly 41% recorded once. The chain employs TRBV9 and TRBJ2-7; 14 bases agree with TRBD2. Sequencing was performed on blood. The source is a man older than 75 in good health. The CDR3 spells CASSPGLAGDSYEQYF. In DNA form, the CDR3 reads TGTGCCAGCAGCCCGGGACTAGCGGGAGACTCCTACGAGCAGTACTTC.